Listed below are T cell receptor beta chains from one sample, sequenced in a study of early T cells in non-severe SARS-CoV-2 infection. One entry per CDR3 protein, called by TCRdb with MiXCR from the 5' RACE reads. The sample carries approximately 56,000 distinct CDR3 sequences, around a tenth recorded once. Input material: whole blood. Every receptor here comes from an adult who was a healthcare worker with PCR-confirmed SARS-CoV-2 infection or an uninfected control (not recorded which). CDR3s include the opening cysteine and the closing phenylalanine or tryptophan.

TRBV7-9	TRBJ2-1	CASTRDAIPHEQFF
TRBV11-3	TRBJ2-3	CASSLRVGSTDTQYF
TRBV7-6	TRBJ2-1	CASSFSGTYNEQFF
TRBV20-1	TRBJ2-4	CSARDPMDNIQYF
TRBV20-1	TRBJ2-1	CSASTGADNEQFF
TRBV27	TRBJ2-1	CASSLATSYNEQFF
TRBV29-1	TRBJ2-1	CSVDPHGNEQFF
TRBV24-1	TRBJ2-2	CATSARADGTGELFF
TRBV12-3/TRBV12-4	TRBJ1-2	CASSFEGNYGYTF
TRBV20-1	TRBJ1-1	CSARRPIGTEAFF
TRBV7-9	TRBJ2-7	CASSSDRASYEQYF
TRBV7-7	TRBJ2-2	CASSLRLNTGELFF
TRBV5-4	TRBJ2-7	CASSILAGDEQYF
TRBV7-3	TRBJ1-6	CASSPTALNSPLHF
TRBV2	TRBJ2-2	CASSEAEGTGELFF
TRBV6-2/TRBV6-3	TRBJ2-6	CASKRLAGESGANVLTF
TRBV18	TRBJ2-6	CASSYTQGAGANVLTF
TRBV30	TRBJ2-3	CAWSPGGTDTQYF
TRBV12-3/TRBV12-4	TRBJ2-6	CASSFPRKSGANVLTF
TRBV5-1	TRBJ1-1	CASKDTGSPGEAFF
TRBV7-7	TRBJ2-1	CASSPGTGALNEQFF
TRBV11-2	TRBJ2-7	CASSRDRASYEQYF
TRBV24-1	TRBJ2-2	CATSDSGLAGAHTGELFF
TRBV6-2/TRBV6-3	TRBJ1-5	CVRLNQPQHF
TRBV5-5	TRBJ2-3	CASSSYGQNTDTQYF
TRBV7-2	TRBJ1-4	CASSRYSGGGANEKLFF
TRBV10-3	TRBJ2-7	CAINPGTGLEQYF
TRBV5-6	TRBJ2-3	CASSLTSGSPTDTQYF
TRBV20-1	TRBJ1-1	CSAQQGYTEAFF
TRBV11-3	TRBJ1-1	CASSLEGQNTEAFF
TRBV29-1	TRBJ2-1	CSPQGGPYNEQFF
TRBV15	TRBJ1-3	CATSRGTGVGNTIYF
TRBV3-1	TRBJ1-6	CASSQQPGGEGSPLHF
TRBV9	TRBJ1-1	CASSVQPGNTEAFF
TRBV30	TRBJ1-1	CAWSVRAGGGNTEAFF
TRBV6-2/TRBV6-3	TRBJ2-7	CASSYARAGGGSYEQYF
TRBV28	TRBJ2-4	CASSFGSPSENIQYF
TRBV12-3/TRBV12-4	TRBJ2-7	CASSRGLAGVEQYF
TRBV19	TRBJ2-1	CASSIGAYNEQFF
TRBV2	TRBJ2-7	CASSVRDEQYF
TRBV19	TRBJ2-3	CASSGTGGSTDTQYF
TRBV7-2	TRBJ2-6	CASSLTSGDSGANVLTF
TRBV9	TRBJ1-4	CASSRRDRGVDEKLFF
TRBV6-5	TRBJ1-1	CASNTRRTGGYTEAFF
TRBV9	TRBJ2-2	CASSPQLATGELFF
TRBV3-1	TRBJ1-2	CASSLLRDLPFYGYTF
TRBV29-1	TRBJ1-1	CSVLVTAEAFF
TRBV5-5	TRBJ2-1	CASSLSYDEQFF
TRBV20-1	TRBJ1-1	CSARDQGSDTEAFF
TRBV6-1	TRBJ2-3	CASSEAATSGGTDTQYF
TRBV5-1	TRBJ2-7	CASRIHPTSYEQYF
TRBV6-1	TRBJ2-1	CASQGATSNEQFF